A selection of T cell receptor beta chains follows, all from one sample in a study of CD8 T cells in Susac syndrome. MiXCR was run by TCRdb on the immunoSEQ multiplex PCR reads, yielding one entry per CDR3 protein. In the table there are 400,000 to 550,000 distinct CDR3 sequences, approximately 85% of which are singletons. The material sequenced was CD8+ T cells from PBMCs. Source of these receptors: a human donor with multiple sclerosis. The conserved cysteine and the conserved F or W are not part of the CDR3 here.

V gene,J gene,CDR3 protein
TRBV30,TRBJ1-1,AWSVAHTEAF
TRBV27,TRBJ2-6,ASSWEGTGSGANVLT
TRBV24-1,TRBJ2-2,ATAGEDTGELF
TRBV11-2,TRBJ1-4,ASSLDTEKLF
TRBV20-1,TRBJ2-7,SAVGQTSEQY
TRBV5-4,TRBJ1-1,ASSLAGSPGDTEAF
TRBV3-1,TRBJ2-7,ASSQTGLPPRNEQY
TRBV7-9,TRBJ2-5,ASSFRDAQETQY
TRBV15,TRBJ2-7,ATSKIPGQAYEQY
TRBV24-1,TRBJ2-1,ATSDGSTVHNEQF
TRBV5-1,TRBJ2-1,ASSGLSGPSSYNEQF
TRBV20-1,TRBJ2-1,SAPQDSAEETYNEQF
TRBV6-5,TRBJ2-7,ASSYLTGTHEQY
TRBV3-1,TRBJ2-6,ASSQVKGAISGANVLT
TRBV7-8,TRBJ2-5,ASSLVQETQY
TRBV3-1,TRBJ2-1,ASSQGTGGEQF
TRBV19,TRBJ2-4,ASSSRGLAKNIQY
TRBV12-3/TRBV12-4,TRBJ1-1,ASSLEGSMNTEAF
TRBV28,TRBJ1-1,ASEKEGHTEAF
TRBV6-5,TRBJ2-1,ASSYGRAGGRNEQF
TRBV6-5,TRBJ2-7,ASTPLSGEQY
TRBV6-2/TRBV6-3,TRBJ2-7,ASSYSVRWYEQY
TRBV6-5,TRBJ2-5,ASSYSTGALSETQY
TRBV6-1,TRBJ2-6,ASSEVGQPLSGANVLT
TRBV27,TRBJ1-1,ASKQGYEAF
TRBV7-9,TRBJ2-3,ASSLVMRDTQY
TRBV7-9,TRBJ1-2,ASSLDGSEGYT
TRBV7-8,TRBJ1-5,ASSLALGDQPQH
TRBV9,TRBJ1-1,ASSETVPEAF
TRBV27,TRBJ1-1,ASSLGRGLGTEAF
TRBV20-1,TRBJ2-1,SARQGAPNEQF
TRBV2,TRBJ2-7,AIEGLAASYEQY
TRBV15,TRBJ1-1,ATSTDLANTEAF
TRBV14,TRBJ2-1,ASSFSGMYNEQF
TRBV29-1,TRBJ2-2,SVRGQGASNTGELF
TRBV27,TRBJ2-3,ASSLTGTGIPLETQY
TRBV7-9,TRBJ2-3,ASSLGAQSDTQY
TRBV10-3,TRBJ2-3,AIRAQLAGKGDTQY
TRBV30,TRBJ2-7,AWSQEGGPYEQY
TRBV29-1,TRBJ2-7,SVEFSGEGLTYEQY
TRBV3-1,TRBJ1-5,ASSHGHPGGNQPQH
TRBV7-9,TRBJ1-2,ASSLANPGQVYT
TRBV27,TRBJ1-1,ASSLVGTDTEAF
TRBV27,TRBJ2-7,ASSLSPRLNEQY
TRBV30,TRBJ1-1,AWREGQPEAF